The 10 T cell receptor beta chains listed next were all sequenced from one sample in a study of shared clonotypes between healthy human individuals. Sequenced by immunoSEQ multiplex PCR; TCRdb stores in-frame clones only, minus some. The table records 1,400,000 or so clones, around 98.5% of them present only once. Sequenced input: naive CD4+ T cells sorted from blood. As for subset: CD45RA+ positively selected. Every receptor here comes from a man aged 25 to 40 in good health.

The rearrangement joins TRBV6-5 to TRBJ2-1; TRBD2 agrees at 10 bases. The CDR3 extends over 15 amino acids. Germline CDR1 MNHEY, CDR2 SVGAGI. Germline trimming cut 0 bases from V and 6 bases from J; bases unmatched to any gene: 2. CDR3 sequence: CASSYSSGRVNEQFF. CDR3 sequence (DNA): TGTGCCAGCAGTTACTCGAGCGGGAGGGTCAATGAGCAGTTCTTC.

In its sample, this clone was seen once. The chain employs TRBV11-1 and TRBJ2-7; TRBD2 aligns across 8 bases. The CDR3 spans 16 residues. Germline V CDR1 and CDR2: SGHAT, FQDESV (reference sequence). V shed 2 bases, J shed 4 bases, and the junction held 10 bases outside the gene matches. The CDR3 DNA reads TGTGCCAGCAGCTTACTATCGGGAAGCGGGAGTTACGAGCAGTACTTC. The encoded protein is CASSLLSGSGSYEQYF.

In nucleotides, the CDR3 is TGTGCCAGCAGGTCCCCCTACAATGAGCAGTTCTTC. It translates to CASRSPYNEQFF. The chain combines TRBV28 with TRBJ2-1; D gene ambiguous. V was clipped by 6 bases and J by 2 bases, with 5 bases between them. CDR3 length equals 12 residues. Germline lookup yields CDR1 MDHEN and CDR2 SYDVKM.

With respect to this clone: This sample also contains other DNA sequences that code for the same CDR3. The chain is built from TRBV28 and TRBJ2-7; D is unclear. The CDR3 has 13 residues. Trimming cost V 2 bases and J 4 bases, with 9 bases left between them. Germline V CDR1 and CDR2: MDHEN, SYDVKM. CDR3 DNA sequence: TGTGCCAGCAGTTTAAGGCAGGCTTACGAGCAGTACTTC. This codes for CASSLRQAYEQYF.

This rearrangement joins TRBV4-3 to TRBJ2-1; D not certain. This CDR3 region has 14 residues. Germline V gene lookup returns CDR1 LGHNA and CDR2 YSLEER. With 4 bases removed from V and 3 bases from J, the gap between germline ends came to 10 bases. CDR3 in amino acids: CASSPDVDYNEQFF. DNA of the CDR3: TGCGCCAGCAGCCCAGACGTGGACTACAATGAGCAGTTCTTC.

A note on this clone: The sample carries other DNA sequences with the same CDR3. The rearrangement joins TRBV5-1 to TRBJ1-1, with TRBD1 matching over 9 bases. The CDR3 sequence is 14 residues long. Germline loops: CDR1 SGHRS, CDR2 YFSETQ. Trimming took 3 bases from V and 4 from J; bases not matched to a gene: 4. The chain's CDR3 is CASSSQGAGTEAFF. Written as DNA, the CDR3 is TGCGCCAGCAGCTCACAGGGGGCTGGCACTGAAGCTTTCTTT.

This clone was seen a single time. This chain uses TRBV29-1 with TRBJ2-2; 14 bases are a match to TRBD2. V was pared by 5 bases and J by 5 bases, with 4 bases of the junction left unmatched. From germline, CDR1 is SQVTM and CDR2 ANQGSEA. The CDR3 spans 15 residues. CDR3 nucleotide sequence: TGCAGCGTTATGCGACTAGCGGGAGGGACCGGGGAGCTGTTTTTT. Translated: CSVMRLAGGTGELFF.

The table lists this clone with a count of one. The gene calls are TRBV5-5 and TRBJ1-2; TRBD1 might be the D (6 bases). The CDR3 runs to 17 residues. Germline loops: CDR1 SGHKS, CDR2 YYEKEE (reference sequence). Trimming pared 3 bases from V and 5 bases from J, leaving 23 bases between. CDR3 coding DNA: TGTGCCAGCAGCTCTCTGGGAGCAGGGGAAGGGGGATATGGCTACACCTTC. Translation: CASSSLGAGEGGYGYTF.

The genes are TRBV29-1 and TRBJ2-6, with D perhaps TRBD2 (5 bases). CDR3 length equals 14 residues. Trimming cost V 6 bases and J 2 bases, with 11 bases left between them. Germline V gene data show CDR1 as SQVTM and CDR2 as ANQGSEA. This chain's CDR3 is CSVLGRAGANVLTF. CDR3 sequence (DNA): TGCAGCGTCCTAGGGAGAGCTGGGGCCAACGTCCTGACTTTC.

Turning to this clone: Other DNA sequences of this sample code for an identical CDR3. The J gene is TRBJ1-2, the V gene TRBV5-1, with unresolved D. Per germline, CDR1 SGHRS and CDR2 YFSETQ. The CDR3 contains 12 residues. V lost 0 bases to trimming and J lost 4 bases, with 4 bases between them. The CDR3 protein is CASSLGTYGYTF. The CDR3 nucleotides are TGCGCCAGCAGCTTGGGGACCTATGGCTACACCTTC.